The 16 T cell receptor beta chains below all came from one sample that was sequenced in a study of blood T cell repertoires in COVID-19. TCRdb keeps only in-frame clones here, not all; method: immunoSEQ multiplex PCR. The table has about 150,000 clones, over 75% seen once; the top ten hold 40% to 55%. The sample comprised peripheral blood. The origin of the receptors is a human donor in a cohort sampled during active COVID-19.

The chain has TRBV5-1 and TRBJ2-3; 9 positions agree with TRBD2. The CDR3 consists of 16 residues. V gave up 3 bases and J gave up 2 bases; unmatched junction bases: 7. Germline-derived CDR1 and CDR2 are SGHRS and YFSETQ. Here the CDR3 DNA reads TGCGCCAGCAGCTCCCTCCTAGCGGGGCACACAGATACGCAGTATTTT. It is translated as CASSSLLAGHTDTQYF.

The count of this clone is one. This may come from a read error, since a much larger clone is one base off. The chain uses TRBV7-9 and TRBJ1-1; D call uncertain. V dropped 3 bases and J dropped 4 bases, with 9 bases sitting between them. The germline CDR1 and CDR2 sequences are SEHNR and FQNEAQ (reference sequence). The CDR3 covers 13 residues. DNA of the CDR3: TGTGCCAGCAGCTTGGTGGAGGGCACTGAAGCTTTCTTT. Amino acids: CASSLVEGTEAFF.

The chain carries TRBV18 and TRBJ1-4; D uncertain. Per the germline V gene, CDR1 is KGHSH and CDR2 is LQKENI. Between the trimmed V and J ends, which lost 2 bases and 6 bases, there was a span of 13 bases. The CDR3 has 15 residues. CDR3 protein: CASSPLDGEDEKLFF. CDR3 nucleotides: TGTGCCAGCTCACCATTAGACGGGGAGGATGAAAAACTGTTTTTT.

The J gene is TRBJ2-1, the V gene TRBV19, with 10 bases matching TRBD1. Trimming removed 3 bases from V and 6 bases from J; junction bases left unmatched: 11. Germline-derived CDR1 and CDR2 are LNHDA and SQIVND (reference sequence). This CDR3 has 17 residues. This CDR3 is CASSIGIWTGGFNEQFF. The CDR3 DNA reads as TGTGCCAGTAGTATCGGGATTTGGACAGGGGGATTCAATGAGCAGTTCTTC.

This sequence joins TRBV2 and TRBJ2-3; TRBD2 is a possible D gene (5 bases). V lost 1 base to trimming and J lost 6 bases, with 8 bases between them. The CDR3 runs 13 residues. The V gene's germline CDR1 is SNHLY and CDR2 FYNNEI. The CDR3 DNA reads TGTGCCAGCAGTGAAGGAAGGGAGGATACGCAGTATTTT. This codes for CASSEGREDTQYF.

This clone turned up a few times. The DNA of the CDR3 is TGTGCCAGCAGCTCGGGACTAGCGGAGTCAGATACGCAGTATTTT. Translating gives CASSSGLAESDTQYF. The V call is TRBV5-4, the J call TRBJ2-3; 11 bases align to TRBD2. The J segment lost 4 bases and the V segment lost 3 bases, leaving 4 bases of the junction unmatched. The CDR3 contains 15 residues. Germline V gene data show CDR1 as SGHNT and CDR2 as YYREEE (reference sequence).

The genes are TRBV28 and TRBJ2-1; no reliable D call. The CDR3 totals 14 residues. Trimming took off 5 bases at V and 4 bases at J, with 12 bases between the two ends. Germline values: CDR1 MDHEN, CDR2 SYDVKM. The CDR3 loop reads CASSPSGSYNEQFF. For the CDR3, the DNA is TGTGCCAGCAGTCCCTCAGGATCATACAATGAGCAGTTCTTC.

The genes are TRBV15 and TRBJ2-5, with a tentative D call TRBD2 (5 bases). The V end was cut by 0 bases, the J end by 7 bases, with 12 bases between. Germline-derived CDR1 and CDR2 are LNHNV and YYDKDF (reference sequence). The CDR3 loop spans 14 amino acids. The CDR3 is CATSRDKTTGTQYF. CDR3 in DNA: TGTGCCACCAGCAGAGATAAGACTACGGGGACCCAGTACTTC. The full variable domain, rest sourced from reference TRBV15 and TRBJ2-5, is DAMVIQNPRYQVTQFGKPVTLSCSQTLNHNVMYWYQQKSSQAPKLLFHYYDKDFNNEADTPDNFQSRRPNTSFCFLDIRSPGLGDTAMYLCATSRDKTTGTQYFGPGTRLLVL.

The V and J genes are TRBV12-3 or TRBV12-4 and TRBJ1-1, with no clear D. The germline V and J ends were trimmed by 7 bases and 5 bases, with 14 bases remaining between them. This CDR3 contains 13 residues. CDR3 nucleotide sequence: TGTGCCAGCACCAACCGGGTTTGGACTGAAGCTTTCTTT. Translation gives CASTNRVWTEAFF.

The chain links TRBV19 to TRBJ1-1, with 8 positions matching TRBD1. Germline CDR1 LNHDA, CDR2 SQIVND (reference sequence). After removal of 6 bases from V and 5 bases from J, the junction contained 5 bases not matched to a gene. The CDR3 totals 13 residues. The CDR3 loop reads CASRTDRETEAFF. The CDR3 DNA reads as TGTGCCAGTAGAACGGACAGGGAGACTGAAGCTTTCTTT.

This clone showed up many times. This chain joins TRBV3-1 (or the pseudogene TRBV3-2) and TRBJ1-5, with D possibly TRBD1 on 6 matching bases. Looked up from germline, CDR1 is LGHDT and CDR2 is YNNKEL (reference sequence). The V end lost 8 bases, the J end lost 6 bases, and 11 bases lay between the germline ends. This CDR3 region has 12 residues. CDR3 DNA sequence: TGTGCCAGCGGGGGCACCGGTCAGCCCCAGCATTTT. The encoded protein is CASGGTGQPQHF.

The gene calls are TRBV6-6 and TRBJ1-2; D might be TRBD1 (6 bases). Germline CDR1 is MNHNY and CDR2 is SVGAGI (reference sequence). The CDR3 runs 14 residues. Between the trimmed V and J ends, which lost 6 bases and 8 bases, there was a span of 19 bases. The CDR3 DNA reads TGTGCCAGCAGGCAGCGGACGTTAGGGACAGGCTACACCTTC. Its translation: CASRQRTLGTGYTF.

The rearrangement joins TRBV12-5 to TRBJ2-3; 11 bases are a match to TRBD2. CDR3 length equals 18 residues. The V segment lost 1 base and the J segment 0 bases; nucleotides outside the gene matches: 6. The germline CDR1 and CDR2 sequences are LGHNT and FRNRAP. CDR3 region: CASGLGMGLAASTDTQYF. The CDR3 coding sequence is TGTGCTAGTGGTTTGGGGATGGGACTAGCGGCTAGCACAGATACGCAGTATTTT.

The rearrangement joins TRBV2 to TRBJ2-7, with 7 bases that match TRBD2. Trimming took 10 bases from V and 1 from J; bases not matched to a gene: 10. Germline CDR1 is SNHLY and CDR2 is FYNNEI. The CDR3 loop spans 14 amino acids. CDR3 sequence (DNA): TGTGCCACCCGTGGCAGCGGGAATTCCTACGAGCAGTACGTC. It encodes CATRGSGNSYEQYV.

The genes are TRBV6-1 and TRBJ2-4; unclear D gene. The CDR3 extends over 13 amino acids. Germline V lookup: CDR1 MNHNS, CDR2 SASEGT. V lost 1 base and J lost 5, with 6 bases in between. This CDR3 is CASSEVNQNIQYF. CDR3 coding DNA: TGTGCCAGCAGTGAAGTCAATCAAAACATTCAGTACTTC.

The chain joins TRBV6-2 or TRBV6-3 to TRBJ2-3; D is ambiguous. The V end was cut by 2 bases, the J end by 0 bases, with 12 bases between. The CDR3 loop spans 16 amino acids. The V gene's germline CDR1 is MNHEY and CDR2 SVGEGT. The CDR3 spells CASSYPPHFSTDTQYF. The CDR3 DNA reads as TGTGCCAGCAGTTACCCTCCTCACTTTAGCACAGATACGCAGTATTTT.